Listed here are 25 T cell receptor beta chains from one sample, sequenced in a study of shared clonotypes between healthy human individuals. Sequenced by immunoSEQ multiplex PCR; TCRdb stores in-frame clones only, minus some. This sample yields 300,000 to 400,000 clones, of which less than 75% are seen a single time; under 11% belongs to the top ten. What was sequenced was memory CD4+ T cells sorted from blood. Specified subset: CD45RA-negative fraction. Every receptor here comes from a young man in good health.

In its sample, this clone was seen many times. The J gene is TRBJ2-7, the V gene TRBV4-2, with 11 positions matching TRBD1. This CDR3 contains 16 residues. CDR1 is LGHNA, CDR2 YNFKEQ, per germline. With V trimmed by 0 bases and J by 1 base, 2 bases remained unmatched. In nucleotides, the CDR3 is TGTGCCAGCAGCCAAGAGGGGACAGGGGGATCCTACGAGCAGTACTTC. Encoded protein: CASSQEGTGGSYEQYF.

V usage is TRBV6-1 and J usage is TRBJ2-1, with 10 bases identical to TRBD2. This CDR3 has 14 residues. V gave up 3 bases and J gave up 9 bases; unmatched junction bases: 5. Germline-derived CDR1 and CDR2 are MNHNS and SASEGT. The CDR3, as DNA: TGTGCCAGCAGTGACAGCGGGAGGGCCGGTGAGCAGTTCTTC. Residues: CASSDSGRAGEQFF.

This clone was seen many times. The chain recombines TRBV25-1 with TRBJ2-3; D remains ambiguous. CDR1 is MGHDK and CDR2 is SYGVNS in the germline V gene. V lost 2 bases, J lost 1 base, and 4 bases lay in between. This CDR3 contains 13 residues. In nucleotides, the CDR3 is TGTGCCAGCAGTGAAGGGGGCACAGATACGCAGTATTTT. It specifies CASSEGGTDTQYF.

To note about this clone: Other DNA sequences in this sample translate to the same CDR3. CDR3 protein: CASSPRGSTNEKLFF. For the CDR3, the DNA is TGTGCCAGCTCACCACGGGGGTCGACTAATGAAAAACTGTTTTTT. The gene calls are TRBV18 and TRBJ1-4; D is possibly TRBD1 (5 bases). V dropped 1 base and J dropped 2 bases, with 8 bases sitting between them. This CDR3 region has 15 residues. Germline CDR1 is KGHSH and CDR2 is LQKENI.

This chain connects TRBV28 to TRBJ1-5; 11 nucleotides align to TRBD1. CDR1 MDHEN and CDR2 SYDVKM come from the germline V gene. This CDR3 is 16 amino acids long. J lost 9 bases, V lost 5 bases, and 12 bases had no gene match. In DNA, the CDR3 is TGTGCCAGCAGTCACCGGGGACAGGGGGAGTCCCGGCCCCAGCATTTT. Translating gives CASSHRGQGESRPQHF. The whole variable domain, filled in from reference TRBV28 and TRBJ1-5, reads DVKVTQSSRYLVKRTGEKVFLECVQDMDHENMFWYRQDPGLGLRLIYFSYDVKMKEKGDIPEGYSVSREKKERFSLILESASTNQTSMYLCASSHRGQGESRPQHFGDGTRLSIL.

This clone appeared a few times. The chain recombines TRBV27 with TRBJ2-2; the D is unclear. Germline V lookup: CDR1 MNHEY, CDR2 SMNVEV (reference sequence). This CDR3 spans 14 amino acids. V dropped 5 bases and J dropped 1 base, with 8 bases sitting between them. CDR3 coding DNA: TGTGCCAGCAGTCCCACCCAGAACACCGGGGAGCTGTTTTTT. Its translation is CASSPTQNTGELFF.

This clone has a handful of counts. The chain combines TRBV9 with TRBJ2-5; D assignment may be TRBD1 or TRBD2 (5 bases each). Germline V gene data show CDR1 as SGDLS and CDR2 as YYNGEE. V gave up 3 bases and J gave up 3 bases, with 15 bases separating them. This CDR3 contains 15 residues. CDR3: CASSGAGTAKETQYF. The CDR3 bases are TGTGCCAGCAGCGGTGCCGGGACCGCGAAAGAGACCCAGTACTTC.

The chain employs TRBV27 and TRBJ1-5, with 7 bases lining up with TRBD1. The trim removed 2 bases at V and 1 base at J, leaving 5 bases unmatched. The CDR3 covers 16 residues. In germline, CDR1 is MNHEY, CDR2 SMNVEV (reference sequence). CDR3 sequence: CASSLVGTDSNQPQHF. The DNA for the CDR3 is TGTGCCAGCAGTTTAGTCGGGACAGACAGCAATCAGCCCCAGCATTTT.

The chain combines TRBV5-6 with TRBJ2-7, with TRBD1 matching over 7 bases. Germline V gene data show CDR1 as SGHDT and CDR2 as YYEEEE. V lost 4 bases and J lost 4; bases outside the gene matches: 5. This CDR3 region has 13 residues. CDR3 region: CASSRQGLYEQYF. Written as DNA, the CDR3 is TGTGCCAGCAGCCGACAGGGCTTATACGAGCAGTACTTC.

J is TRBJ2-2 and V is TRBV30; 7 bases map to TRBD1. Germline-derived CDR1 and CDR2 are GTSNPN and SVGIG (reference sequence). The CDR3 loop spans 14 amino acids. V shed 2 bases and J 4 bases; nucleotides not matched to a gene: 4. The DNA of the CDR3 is TGTGCCTGGAGTACCCCAGGGGGCACCGGGGAGCTGTTTTTT. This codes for CAWSTPGGTGELFF.

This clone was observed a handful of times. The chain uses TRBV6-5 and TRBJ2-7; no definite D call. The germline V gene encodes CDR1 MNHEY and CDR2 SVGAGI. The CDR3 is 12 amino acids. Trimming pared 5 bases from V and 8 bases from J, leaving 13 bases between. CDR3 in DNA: TGTGCCAGCAGTCCCCTCGGCAGCCAGCAGTACTTC. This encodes CASSPLGSQQYF.

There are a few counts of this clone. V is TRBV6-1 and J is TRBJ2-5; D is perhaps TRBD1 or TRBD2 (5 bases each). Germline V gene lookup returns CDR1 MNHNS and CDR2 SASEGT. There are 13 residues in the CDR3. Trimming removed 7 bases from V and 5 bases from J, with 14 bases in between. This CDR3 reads CASNTGPFETQYF. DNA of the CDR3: TGTGCCAGCAACACGGGACCCTTCGAGACCCAGTACTTC.

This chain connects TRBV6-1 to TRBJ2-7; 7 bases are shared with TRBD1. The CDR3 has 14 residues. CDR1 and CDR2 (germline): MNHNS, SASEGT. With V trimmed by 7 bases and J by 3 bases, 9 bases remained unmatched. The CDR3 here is CASTSGTEHYEQYF. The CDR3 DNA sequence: TGTGCCAGCACATCCGGGACAGAGCACTACGAGCAGTACTTC.

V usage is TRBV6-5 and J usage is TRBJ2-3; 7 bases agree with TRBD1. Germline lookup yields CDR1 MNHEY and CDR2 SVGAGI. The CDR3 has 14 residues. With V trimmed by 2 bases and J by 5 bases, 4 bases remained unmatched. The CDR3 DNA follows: TGTGCCAGCAGTTACGCTAGGGGGCAAGATACGCAGTATTTT. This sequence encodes CASSYARGQDTQYF.

Here the CDR3 DNA reads TGTGCCAGCTCACGGAGCGGAAGCACAGATACGCAGTATTTT. It codes for CASSRSGSTDTQYF. The gene calls are TRBV18 and TRBJ2-3; D perhaps matches TRBD2 (5 bases). From germline, CDR1 is KGHSH and CDR2 LQKENI. V lost 4 bases and J 0 bases, leaving 8 bases between the germline ends. The CDR3 is 14 amino acids.

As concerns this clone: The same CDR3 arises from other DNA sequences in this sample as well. The CDR3 is CASSEGRDQPQHF. The CDR3, as DNA: TGCGCCAGCAGTGAAGGCAGGGATCAGCCCCAGCATTTT. V usage is TRBV10-1 and J usage is TRBJ1-5, with D possibly TRBD1 on 5 matching bases. V lost 3 bases and J 5 bases, leaving 8 bases between the germline ends. The germline CDR1 and CDR2 sequences are WNHNN and SYGVQD (reference sequence). The CDR3 loop spans 13 amino acids.

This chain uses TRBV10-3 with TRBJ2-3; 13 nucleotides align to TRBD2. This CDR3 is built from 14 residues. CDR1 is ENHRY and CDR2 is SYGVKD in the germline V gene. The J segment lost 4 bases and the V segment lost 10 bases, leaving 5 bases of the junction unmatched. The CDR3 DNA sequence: TGTGCCACCGCGACTAGCGGGAGGTCAGATACGCAGTATTTT. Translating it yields CATATSGRSDTQYF.

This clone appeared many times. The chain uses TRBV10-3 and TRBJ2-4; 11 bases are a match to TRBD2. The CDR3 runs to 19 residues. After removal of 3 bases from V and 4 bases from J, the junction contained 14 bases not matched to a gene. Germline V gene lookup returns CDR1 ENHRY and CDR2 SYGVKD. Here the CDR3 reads CAISDSTSGSGWDKNIQYF. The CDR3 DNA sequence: TGTGCCATCAGTGACTCAACTAGCGGGAGTGGTTGGGATAAAAACATTCAGTACTTC.

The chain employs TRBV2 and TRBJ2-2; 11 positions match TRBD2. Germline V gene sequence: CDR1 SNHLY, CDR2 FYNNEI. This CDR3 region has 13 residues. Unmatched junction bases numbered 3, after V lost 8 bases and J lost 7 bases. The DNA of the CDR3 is TGTGCCAGCCGCGGGACTAGCGGCGGGGAGCTGTTTTTT. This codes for CASRGTSGGELFF. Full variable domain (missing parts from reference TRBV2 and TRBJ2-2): EPEVTQTPSHQVTQMGQEVILRCVPISNHLYFYWYRQILGQKVEFLVSFYNNEISEKSEIFDDQFSVERPDGSNFTLKIRSTKLEDSAMYFCASRGTSGGELFFGEGSRLTVL.

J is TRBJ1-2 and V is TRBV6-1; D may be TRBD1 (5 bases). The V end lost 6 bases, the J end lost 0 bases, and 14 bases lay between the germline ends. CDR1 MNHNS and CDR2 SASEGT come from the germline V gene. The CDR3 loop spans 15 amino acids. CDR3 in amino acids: CASSTGPFTNYGYTF. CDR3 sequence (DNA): TGTGCCAGCAGCACGGGACCCTTTACTAACTATGGCTACACCTTC.

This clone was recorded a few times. CDR3 coding DNA: TGCAGCGTTGGGCAGGGAGACACTGAAGCTTTCTTT. It yields the protein CSVGQGDTEAFF. The V and J genes are TRBV29-1 and TRBJ1-1, with a possible D match to TRBD1 (5 bases). This CDR3 is built from 12 residues. Germline CDR1 SQVTM, CDR2 ANQGSEA. Trimming pared 4 bases from V and 3 bases from J, leaving 9 bases between.

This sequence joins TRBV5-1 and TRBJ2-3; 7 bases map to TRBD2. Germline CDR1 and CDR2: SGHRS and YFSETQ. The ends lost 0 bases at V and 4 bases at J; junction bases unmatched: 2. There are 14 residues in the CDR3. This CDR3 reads CASSLAGLPDTQYF. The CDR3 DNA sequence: TGCGCCAGCAGCTTGGCGGGACTACCAGATACGCAGTATTTT. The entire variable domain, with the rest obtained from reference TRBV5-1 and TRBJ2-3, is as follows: KAGVTQTPRYLIKTRGQQVTLSCSPISGHRSVSWYQQTPGQGLQFLFEYFSETQRNKGNFPGRFSGRQFSNSRSEMNVSTLELGDSALYLCASSLAGLPDTQYFGPGTRLTVL.

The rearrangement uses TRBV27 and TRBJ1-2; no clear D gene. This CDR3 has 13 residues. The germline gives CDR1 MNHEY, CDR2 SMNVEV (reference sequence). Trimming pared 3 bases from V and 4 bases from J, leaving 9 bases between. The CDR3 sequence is CASSFTASYGYTF. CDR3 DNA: TGTGCCAGCAGTTTCACAGCCTCCTATGGCTACACCTTC.

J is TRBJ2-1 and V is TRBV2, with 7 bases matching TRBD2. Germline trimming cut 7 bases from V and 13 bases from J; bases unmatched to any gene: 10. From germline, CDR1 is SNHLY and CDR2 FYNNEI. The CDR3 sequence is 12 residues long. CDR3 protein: CASTYKPGGQFF. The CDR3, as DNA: TGTGCCAGCACATATAAACCGGGGGGTCAGTTCTTC.

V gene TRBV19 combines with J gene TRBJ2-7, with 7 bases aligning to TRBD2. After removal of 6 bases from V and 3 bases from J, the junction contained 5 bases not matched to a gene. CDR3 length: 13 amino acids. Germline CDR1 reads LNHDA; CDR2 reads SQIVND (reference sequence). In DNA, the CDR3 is TGTGCCAGTAGGGGAGGGTCACACTACGAGCAGTACTTC. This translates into CASRGGSHYEQYF.